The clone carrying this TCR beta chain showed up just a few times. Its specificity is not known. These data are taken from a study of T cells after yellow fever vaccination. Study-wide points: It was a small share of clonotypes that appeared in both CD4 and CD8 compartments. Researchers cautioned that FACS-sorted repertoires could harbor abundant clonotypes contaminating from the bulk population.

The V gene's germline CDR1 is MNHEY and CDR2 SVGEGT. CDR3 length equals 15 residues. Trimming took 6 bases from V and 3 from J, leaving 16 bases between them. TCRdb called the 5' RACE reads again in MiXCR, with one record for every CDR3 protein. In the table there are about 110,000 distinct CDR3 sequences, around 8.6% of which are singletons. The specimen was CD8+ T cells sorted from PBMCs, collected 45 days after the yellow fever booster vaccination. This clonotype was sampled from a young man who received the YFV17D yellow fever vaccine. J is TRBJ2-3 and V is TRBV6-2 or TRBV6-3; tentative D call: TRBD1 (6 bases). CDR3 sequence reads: CASRRTAKGTDTQYF. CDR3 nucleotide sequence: TGTGCCAGCAGGCGGACAGCTAAGGGGACAGATACGCAGTATTTT.